This is a list of T cell receptor beta chains from one sample in a study of lymphopenia after photon versus proton radiotherapy. Assay used: immunoSEQ multiplex PCR; TCRdb lists only in-frame clones, some missing. The table lists 42,000 or so clones, about four fifths of them singletons. Sequenced material: peripheral blood, taken from a patient treated with proton-based radiotherapy. These receptors were collected from a woman aged 70 to 79 with pancreatic cancer. Each CDR3 is given with its conserved first and last residue. Fields, in order: D gene, J gene, V gene, clone size, CDR3 DNA, CDR3 protein. The D gene is left open where the match is weak. Some rows mark clone size as missing; the rest say once, few, many or name a class of expanded clone.

D: TRBD1
J: TRBJ2-7
V: TRBV18
size: -
DNA: TGTGCCAGCTCACCACCGAACCGGGACAGCTACGAGCAGTACTTC
CDR3: CASSPPNRDSYEQYF

D: TRBD2
J: TRBJ2-7
V: TRBV5-4
size: once
DNA: TGTGCCAGCAGCTCCCGGACTAGCGGGAGGGCCGGGGGCGAGCAGTACTTC
CDR3: CASSSRTSGRAGGEQYF

D: -
J: TRBJ1-2
V: TRBV12-5
size: -
DNA: TGTGCTAGTGGTTCGACAGCCTACTATGGCTACACCTTC
CDR3: CASGSTAYYGYTF

D: -
J: TRBJ1-5
V: TRBV6-1
size: few
DNA: TGTGCCAGCAGTGAGTTGGTTGGGCAGCCCCAGCATTTT
CDR3: CASSELVGQPQHF

D: -
J: TRBJ2-2
V: TRBV7-2
size: once
DNA: TGTGCCAGCAGCCCGTCGGCCGTTTTCCCCGGGGAGCTGTTTTTT
CDR3: CASSPSAVFPGELFF

D: -
J: TRBJ1-5
V: TRBV28
size: once
DNA: TGTGCCAGCAGTACCCCTTCGGGCCCTAGCAATCAGCCCCAGCATTTT
CDR3: CASSTPSGPSNQPQHF

D: -
J: TRBJ2-2
V: TRBV7-2
size: few
DNA: TGTGCCAGCAGCTTAAGTCGGGACACCGGGGAGCTGTTTTTT
CDR3: CASSLSRDTGELFF

D: -
J: TRBJ1-3
V: TRBV13
size: -
DNA: TGTGCCAGCAGCTTTGTTACGGACCCGAGCTCTGGAAACACCATATATTTT
CDR3: CASSFVTDPSSGNTIYF

D: TRBD1
J: TRBJ1-3
V: TRBV7-2
size: -
DNA: TGTGCCAGCAGCTTAGGCACAGGGGTTGGAAACACCATATATTTT
CDR3: CASSLGTGVGNTIYF

D: -
J: TRBJ2-7
V: TRBV30
size: -
DNA: TGTGCCTGGAACGGGTTAGTCTTCGGCGAGCAGTACTTC
CDR3: CAWNGLVFGEQYF

D: TRBD1
J: TRBJ1-2
V: TRBV28
size: -
DNA: TGTGCCAGCAGTAATCCTACAGGGGCCAACTATGGCTACACCTTC
CDR3: CASSNPTGANYGYTF

D: -
J: TRBJ1-5
V: TRBV11-2
size: -
DNA: TGTGCCAGCAGCTTAGAACCGGGAAAGCCCCAGCATTTT
CDR3: CASSLEPGKPQHF